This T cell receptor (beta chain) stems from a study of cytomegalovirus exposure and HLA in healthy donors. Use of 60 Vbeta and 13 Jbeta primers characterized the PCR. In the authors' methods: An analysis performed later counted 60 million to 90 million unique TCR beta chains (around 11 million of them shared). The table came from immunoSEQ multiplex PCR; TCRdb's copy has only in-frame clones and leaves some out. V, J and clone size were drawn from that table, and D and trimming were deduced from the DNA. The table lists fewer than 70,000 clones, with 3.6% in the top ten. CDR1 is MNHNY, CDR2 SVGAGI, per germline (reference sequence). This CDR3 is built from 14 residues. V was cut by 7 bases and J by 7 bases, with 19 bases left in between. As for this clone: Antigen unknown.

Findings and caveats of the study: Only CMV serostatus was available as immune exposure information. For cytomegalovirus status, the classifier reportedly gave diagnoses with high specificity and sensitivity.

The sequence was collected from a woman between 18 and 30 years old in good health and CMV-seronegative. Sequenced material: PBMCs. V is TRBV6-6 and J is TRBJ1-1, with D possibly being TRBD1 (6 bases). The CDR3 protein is CASMGRGTTGEAFF. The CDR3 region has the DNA TGTGCCAGCATGGGCAGGGGTACAACAGGTGAAGCTTTCTTT.